Shown below are 24 T cell receptor beta chains from a single sample sequenced in a study of identical twins. Each CDR3 protein is one row after TCRdb ran MiXCR on the 5' RACE reads. The sample has 600,000 to 850,000 distinct CDR3 sequences, 18% seen once. These same records also appear under a second study, on T cells expressing NK-cell markers.

The sample was PBMCs. These receptors were collected from a young woman in good health.

This clonotype has a count of ten or more. V usage is TRBV20-1 and J usage is TRBJ2-3; D perhaps matches TRBD2 (5 bases). Trimming stripped 5 bases from V and 6 bases from J, with 9 bases between. The V gene's germline CDR1 is DFQATT and CDR2 SNEGSKA (reference sequence). The CDR3 totals 11 residues. The chain's CDR3 is CSAGTGDTQYF. CDR3 sequence (DNA): TGCAGTGCTGGAACGGGGGATACGCAGTATTTT.

CDR3 sequence (DNA): TGTGCCAGCGAGGGCCAAGGCTCCTACGAGCAGTACTTC. Its translation: CASEGQGSYEQYF. The J gene is TRBJ2-7, the V gene TRBV7-9; perhaps TRBD2 as D (5 bases). V lost 8 bases and J 0 bases, leaving 11 bases between the germline ends. In germline, CDR1 is SEHNR, CDR2 FQNEAQ (reference sequence). CDR3 length: 13 amino acids.

This clonotype was seen a handful of times. V and J are TRBV15 and TRBJ2-1; TRBD2 agrees at 8 bases. The CDR3 length is 14 residues. V dropped 2 bases and J dropped 9; count of bases not matched to a gene: 6. Germline V gene data show CDR1 as LNHNV and CDR2 as YYDKDF (reference sequence). Here the CDR3 reads CATSRQSGRAEQFF. CDR3 coding DNA: TGTGCCACCAGCAGACAATCCGGGAGGGCTGAGCAGTTCTTC.

Written as DNA, the CDR3 is TGTGCCAGCAGCTTAGGGCAGTTTACACCCCTCCACTTT. It encodes CASSLGQFTPLHF. This chain uses TRBV7-3 with TRBJ1-6; D remains ambiguous. Trimming left V 2 bases short and J 11 bases short, with 10 bases between. This CDR3 is built from 13 residues. CDR1 is SGHTA, CDR2 FQGTGA, per germline.

This rearrangement joins TRBV19 to TRBJ2-2; TRBD1 matches at 7 bases. This CDR3 is built from 17 residues. Germline V gene data show CDR1 as LNHDA and CDR2 as SQIVND (reference sequence). Unmatched junction bases numbered 9, after V lost 4 bases and J lost 1 base. The CDR3 DNA is TGTGCCAGTAGTACGTACAGGGGACAGAAGAACACCGGGGAGCTGTTTTTT. Residues: CASSTYRGQKNTGELFF.

This clonotype has a handful of counts. The chain uses TRBV5-1 and TRBJ2-3; the D is unclear. This CDR3 is 13 amino acids long. Trimming shortened V by 4 bases and J by 0 bases, and 6 bases separated the two germline ends. Germline CDR1 SGHRS, CDR2 YFSETQ. The CDR3 region is CASSPDSTDTQYF. The CDR3 DNA sequence: TGCGCCAGCAGCCCGGACAGCACAGATACGCAGTATTTT. Full variable domain (remainder filled in from reference TRBV5-1 and TRBJ2-3): KAGVTQTPRYLIKTRGQQVTLSCSPISGHRSVSWYQQTPGQGLQFLFEYFSETQRNKGNFPGRFSGRQFSNSRSEMNVSTLELGDSALYLCASSPDSTDTQYFGPGTRLTVL.

The chain employs TRBV10-3 and TRBJ2-7, with 8 bases fitting TRBD1. The germline CDR1 and CDR2 sequences are ENHRY and SYGVKD. V was pared by 11 bases and J by 3 bases, with 12 bases of the junction left unmatched. The CDR3 length is 14 residues. CDR3 residues: CASQTGTGDYEQYF. CDR3 sequence (DNA): TGTGCCTCACAAACCGGGACAGGAGACTACGAGCAGTACTTC.

This clonotype was observed a few times. The gene calls are TRBV5-6 and TRBJ1-5; D possibly corresponds to TRBD1 (6 bases). This CDR3 spans 14 amino acids. The germline CDR1 and CDR2 sequences are SGHDT and YYEEEE. V gave up 2 bases and J gave up 5 bases, with 11 bases separating them. The CDR3 bases are TGTGCCAGCAGCTTTTCGGACAGAGATCAGCCCCAGCATTTT. Its translation is CASSFSDRDQPQHF.

This clonotype was found once. This rearrangement joins TRBV29-1 to TRBJ2-2; D is possibly TRBD2 (5 bases). In germline, CDR1 is SQVTM, CDR2 ANQGSEA. CDR3 length: 14 residues. Trimming pared 4 bases from V and 2 bases from J, leaving 11 bases between. The CDR3 nucleotides read TGCAGCGTTGGCACCGGGATTAACACCGGGGAGCTGTTTTTT. Translation: CSVGTGINTGELFF.

Regarding this clonotype: The junction shows a germline mismatch at one end, possibly a read error. The V and J genes are TRBV3-1 and TRBJ2-3; D uncertain. Germline V gene data show CDR1 as LGHDT and CDR2 as YNNKEL (reference sequence). CDR3 size: 13 residues. The CDR3 DNA is TGTGCCAGCAGTCAAGCACCTAGGGTGGCGCAGTATTTT. As protein: CASSQAPRVAQYF.

This chain uses TRBV28 with TRBJ2-5, with D tentatively TRBD1 (5 bases). V lost 5 bases and J 2 bases, leaving 15 bases between the germline ends. Germline CDR1 MDHEN, CDR2 SYDVKM. CDR3 length: 15 residues. The CDR3 sequence: CASSQGQTVQETQYF. The CDR3 coding sequence is TGTGCCAGCAGTCAAGGCCAGACAGTACAAGAGACCCAGTACTTC.

This clonotype has only a few counts. V is TRBV6-5 and J is TRBJ2-7; D gene unclear. This CDR3 region has 15 residues. From germline, CDR1 is MNHEY and CDR2 SVGAGI. The germline V and J ends were trimmed by 1 base and 0 bases, with 10 bases remaining between them. Here the CDR3 reads CASSYLGSGSYEQYF. In DNA, the CDR3 is TGTGCCAGCAGTTACTTAGGGTCGGGCTCCTACGAGCAGTACTTC.

This clonotype was found a few times. This chain connects TRBV5-5 to TRBJ2-7; 8 bases align to TRBD2. CDR3 length equals 14 residues. V shed 2 bases, J shed 6 bases, and the junction held 7 bases outside the gene matches. From germline, CDR1 is SGHKS and CDR2 YYEKEE (reference sequence). The CDR3 coding sequence is TGTGCCAGCAGCTTCGGGACTAGATCCCCCGAGCAGTACTTC. Residues: CASSFGTRSPEQYF. Based on the CDR3 plus reference TRBV5-5 and TRBJ2-7, the full variable domain is DAGVTQSPTHLIKTRGQQVTLRCSPISGHKSVSWYQQVLGQGPQFIFQYYEKEERGRGNFPDRFSARQFPNYSSELNVNALLLGDSALYLCASSFGTRSPEQYFGPGTRLTVT.

This sequence joins TRBV20-1 and TRBJ1-4; perhaps TRBD1 as D (5 bases). CDR3 length equals 13 residues. The V gene's germline CDR1 is DFQATT and CDR2 SNEGSKA (reference sequence). With 2 bases removed from V and 5 bases from J, the gap between germline ends came to 9 bases. CDR3 in DNA: TGCAGTGCTAGAACACGGGGGAATGAAAAACTGTTTTTT. It is translated as CSARTRGNEKLFF.

The chain recombines TRBV20-1 with TRBJ2-7; TRBD2 agrees at 16 bases. CDR1 and CDR2 (germline): DFQATT, SNEGSKA (reference sequence). This CDR3 has 16 residues. V lost 3 bases, J lost 2 bases, and 4 bases stayed unmatched. The chain's CDR3 is CSASLGTSGRAYEQYF. The CDR3 DNA reads TGCAGTGCTAGTCTAGGGACTAGCGGGAGGGCCTACGAGCAGTACTTC.

The chain employs TRBV7-4 and TRBJ2-7; TRBD1 agrees at 7 bases. CDR1 and CDR2 (germline): SGHVT, SQSDAQ. The CDR3 has 16 amino acids. Germline trimming cut 5 bases from V and 2 bases from J; bases unmatched to any gene: 12. The CDR3 loop is CASSIYRGSDPYEQYF. The CDR3 region has the DNA TGTGCCAGCAGCATATACAGGGGAAGCGATCCCTACGAGCAGTACTTC.

The chain has TRBV20-1 and TRBJ2-1, with D possibly being TRBD2 (5 bases). Per germline, CDR1 DFQATT and CDR2 SNEGSKA (reference sequence). V was clipped by 0 bases and J by 0 bases, with 15 bases between them. The CDR3 is made up of 17 amino acids. In DNA, the CDR3 is TGCAGTGCTAGAGATCCCAGTCAGCGGAGCTCCTACAATGAGCAGTTCTTC. Translation: CSARDPSQRSSYNEQFF.

The sample holds a few counts of this clonotype. The V call is TRBV21-1, the J call TRBJ2-7. TRBV21-1 is reported as a pseudogene. CDR3 size: 15 residues. The CDR3 bases are TGTGCCAGCAGACCACCCAACTCGTCAGGATACGAGCAGTACTTC. This sequence encodes CASRPPNSSGYEQYF.

The table lists this clonotype with a few counts. The chain combines TRBV7-3 with TRBJ2-5, with unresolved D. CDR1 is SGHTA, CDR2 FQGTGA, per germline. Between the trimmed V and J ends, which lost 1 base and 6 bases, there was a span of 30 bases. There are 20 residues in the CDR3. The CDR3 nucleotides are TGTGCCAGCAGCTTAATACCCCCCTGGGATGGGCGGAAGTGCCTAAAGACCCAGTACTTC. Translation gives CASSLIPPWDGRKCLKTQYF.

CDR3 amino acids: CSAREHGSGNTIYF. The CDR3 nucleotides are TGCAGTGCTAGAGAACACGGCTCTGGAAACACCATATATTTT. The rearrangement links TRBV20-1 to TRBJ1-3, with D unresolved. Germline assignment: CDR1 DFQATT and CDR2 SNEGSKA (reference sequence). The V gene lost 0 bases and the J gene lost 0 bases, with 6 bases spanning the gap. CDR3 length: 14 amino acids.

The chain combines TRBV14 with TRBJ2-5; TRBD1 agrees at 9 bases. Germline V lookup: CDR1 SGHDN, CDR2 FVKESK. The CDR3 is 15 residues long. The V and J ends lost 4 bases and 5 bases, in that order; junction bases with no gene match: 8. CDR3 loop: CASSRRTGAYETQYF. CDR3 DNA sequence: TGTGCCAGCAGCCGCAGGACAGGGGCCTATGAGACCCAGTACTTC.

V is TRBV10-3 and J is TRBJ1-4; a possible D gene is TRBD1 (6 bases). Germline CDR1 is ENHRY and CDR2 is SYGVKD. CDR3 length: 15 amino acids. V was pared by 2 bases and J by 8 bases, with 15 bases between. CDR3 protein: CAISEPGEVGEKLFF. The CDR3 nucleotides read TGTGCCATCAGTGAGCCAGGGGAGGTTGGGGAAAAACTGTTTTTT.

This clonotype was counted between two and nine times. This chain uses TRBV6-1 with TRBJ1-5; D unresolved. The germline V gene has CDR1 MNHNS and CDR2 SASEGT. The CDR3 is 15 residues long. V dropped 5 bases and J dropped 2 bases, with 13 bases sitting between them. The CDR3 bases are TGTGCCAGCAGTCCCGTTGGGTCGGGCAATCAGCCCCAGCATTTT. This translates into CASSPVGSGNQPQHF.

There are many counts of this clonotype. The CDR3 region is CASSPNDYEQYF. DNA of the CDR3: TGTGCCAGCTCACCAAACGACTACGAGCAGTACTTC. The gene calls are TRBV18 and TRBJ2-7; unclear D gene. The CDR3 consists of 12 residues. CDR1 KGHSH and CDR2 LQKENI come from the germline V gene. V was trimmed by 2 bases and J by 3 bases, leaving 5 bases between them.